This T cell receptor (beta chain) originates from a study of shared clonotypes between healthy human individuals. Across the study: CD8 memory received one plate per donor, CD8 naive two, CD4 memory three and CD4 naive three.

Broader study findings: The sharing of 4% to 5.5% of naive CD4 clonotypes was seen across several donors.

Clones were sequenced by immunoSEQ multiplex PCR, and TCRdb holds only the in-frame ones, with some missing. The table shows about 2.3 million clones, with approximately 95% occurring only once. Details on this clone: The antigen is undetermined. Other nucleotide sequences from this sample produce the same CDR3.

The length of the CDR3 is 12 residues. The V gene's germline CDR1 is SNHLY and CDR2 FYNNEI. V was clipped by 7 bases and J by 5 bases; unmatched bases: 4. The sequencing input was naive CD4+ T cells from PBMCs. Subset described: CD45RA+ positively selected. This sequence was found in a man aged 18-30 years in good health. Some clones in this sample may be carry-over from other donors' samples. The chain couples TRBV2 to TRBJ2-5; 7 nucleotides align to TRBD2. CDR3 region: CASTREGETQYF. The CDR3 bases are TGTGCCAGCACCAGGGAGGGGGAGACCCAGTACTTC.